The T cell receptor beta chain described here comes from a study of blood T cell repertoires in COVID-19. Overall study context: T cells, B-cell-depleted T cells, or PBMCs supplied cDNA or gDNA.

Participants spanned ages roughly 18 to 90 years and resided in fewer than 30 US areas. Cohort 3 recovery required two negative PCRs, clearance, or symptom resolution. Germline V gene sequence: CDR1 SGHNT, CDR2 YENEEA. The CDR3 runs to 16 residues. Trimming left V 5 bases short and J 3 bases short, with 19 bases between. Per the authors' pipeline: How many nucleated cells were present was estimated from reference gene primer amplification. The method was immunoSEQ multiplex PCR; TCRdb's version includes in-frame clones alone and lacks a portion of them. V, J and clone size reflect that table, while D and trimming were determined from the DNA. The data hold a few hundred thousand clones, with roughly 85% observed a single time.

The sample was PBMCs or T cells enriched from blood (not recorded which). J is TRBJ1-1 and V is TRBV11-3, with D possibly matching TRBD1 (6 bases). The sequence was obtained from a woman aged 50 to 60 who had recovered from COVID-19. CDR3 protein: CASSPGGGRTDTEAFF. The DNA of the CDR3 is TGTGCCAGCAGCCCCGGGGGGGGGCGTACGGACACTGAAGCTTTCTTT.